These 20 T cell receptor beta chains came from one sample sequenced in a study of T-cell memory formation after mild COVID-19 (dated by TCRdb to the early 2020s). Libraries were prepared through 5' RACE. The sample was run on an Illumina NovaSeq 6000. The public reads were run again by TCRdb, first through fastp at Q25 and then through MiXCR, and only productive beta chains were kept. CDR3 protein sequences are deduplicated, and each keeps its most common genes and DNA. This sample is represented by 25,000 or so distinct CDR3 sequences; 6.5% to 9% of them were singletons. The top ten clones comprise over 12% of the sample. Sequencing was carried out using PBMCs or a T cell subset sorted from them (not recorded which). These receptors originate from an adult woman who had mild COVID-19 (a few samples of this study predate the infection). The sample titles of this study are shuffled in the database, so cell type and time point are left out; the donor was told from shared clones.

This clonotype was observed at least ten times. The chain uses TRBV7-4 and TRBJ1-5, with a possible D match to TRBD1 (5 bases). CDR3 length: 16 amino acids. CDR1 SGHVT and CDR2 SQSDAQ come from the germline V gene. Trimming stripped 1 base from V and 1 base from J, with 11 bases between. In DNA, the CDR3 is TGTGCCAGCAGCTTAGTAGTCAGGGAGAGCAATCAGCCCCAGCATTTT. It translates to CASSLVVRESNQPQHF.

This clonotype has ten or more counts. The V and J genes are TRBV25-1 and TRBJ2-1; no reliable D call. The V and J ends lost 4 bases and 4 bases respectively, with 14 bases between them. The V gene's germline CDR1 is MGHDK and CDR2 SYGVNS. CDR3 size: 15 residues. The CDR3 DNA reads TGTGCCAGCAGTGGGGATCGGCGGTCATACAATGAGCAGTTCTTC. Protein sequence: CASSGDRRSYNEQFF.

At least ten counts were recorded for this clonotype. This sequence joins TRBV20-1 and TRBJ2-7; a possible D gene is TRBD2 (7 bases). V shed 6 bases and J shed 1 base, with 22 bases lying between them. The germline V gene has CDR1 DFQATT and CDR2 SNEGSKA (reference sequence). CDR3 length: 16 residues. The CDR3 reads CSAGGGSVGPSYEQYF. DNA for the CDR3: TGCAGTGCGGGGGGGGGCTCGGTTGGCCCATCCTACGAGCAGTACTTC.

This clonotype was detected ten times or more. The rearrangement links TRBV6-5 to TRBJ2-7; 8 bases line up with TRBD2. J lost 3 bases, V lost 5 bases, and 9 bases had no gene match. Germline loops: CDR1 MNHEY, CDR2 SVGAGI. This CDR3 has 15 residues. The CDR3: CASSPRTSSRYEQYF. In DNA, the CDR3 is TGTGCCAGCAGTCCCAGGACTAGCAGCCGCTACGAGCAGTACTTC.

This clonotype was seen ten or more times. The chain is built from TRBV13 and TRBJ1-6; no clear D gene. Germline CDR1 is PRHDT and CDR2 is FYEKMQ (reference sequence). The CDR3 runs to 12 residues. Trimming took 3 bases from V and 3 from J, leaving 0 bases between them. CDR3 sequence reads: CASSFYNSPLHF. The CDR3 DNA sequence: TGTGCCAGCAGCTTCTATAATTCACCCCTCCACTTT.

This clonotype was counted at least ten times. This sequence joins TRBV5-1 and TRBJ1-2; D gene unclear. With 3 bases removed from V and 8 bases from J, the gap between germline ends came to 11 bases. The germline V gene encodes CDR1 SGHRS and CDR2 YFSETQ. CDR3 length: 12 residues. The CDR3 bases are TGCGCCAGCAGCTCGGACCTTGGGGGCTACACCTTC. It specifies CASSSDLGGYTF.

This clonotype was seen many times. The chain has TRBV7-2 and TRBJ2-1; 11 nucleotides line up with TRBD1. Germline CDR1 is SGHTA and CDR2 is FQGNSA. The length of the CDR3 is 16 residues. V lost 5 bases to trimming and J lost 4 bases; unmatched junction nucleotides: 7. CDR3 sequence reads: CASSITRDRGYNEQFF. CDR3 coding DNA: TGTGCCAGCAGCATTACCCGGGACAGGGGGTACAATGAGCAGTTCTTC.

Ten or more counts support this clonotype. V gene TRBV20-1 combines with J gene TRBJ2-2, with 7 bases aligning to TRBD1. V shed 4 bases, J shed 2 bases, and the junction held 4 bases outside the gene matches. CDR1 and CDR2 from the germline V gene are DFQATT and SNEGSKA (reference sequence). This CDR3 is built from 14 residues. This CDR3 reads CSATGQTNTGELFF. The CDR3, as DNA: TGCAGTGCTACGGGACAGACTAACACCGGGGAGCTGTTTTTT.

This clonotype was seen only a few times. This chain connects TRBV20-1 to TRBJ1-1; perhaps TRBD1 as D (5 bases). The length of the CDR3 is 13 residues. Looked up from germline, CDR1 is DFQATT and CDR2 is SNEGSKA (reference sequence). V dropped 3 bases and J dropped 2 bases, with 10 bases sitting between them. The CDR3, as DNA: TGCAGTGCTAGTGAATGGGGCAACACTGAAGCTTTCTTT. It specifies CSASEWGNTEAFF.

This clonotype has at least ten counts. The genes are TRBV6-4 and TRBJ1-6, with TRBD1 matching over 7 bases. CDR1 is MRHNA, CDR2 SNTAGT, per germline. Trimming at V came to 2 bases and at J to 7 bases, leaving 2 bases not matched to a gene. The length of the CDR3 is 14 residues. The CDR3 DNA reads as TGTGCCAGCAGTGACGGGGGACAGAATTCACCCCTCCACTTT. Its protein product is CASSDGGQNSPLHF.

The chain couples TRBV5-4 to TRBJ1-2; unclear D gene. V was trimmed by 4 bases and J by 2 bases, leaving 9 bases between them. The germline gives CDR1 SGHNT, CDR2 YYREEE (reference sequence). The CDR3 has 13 residues. CDR3 in amino acids: CASSVDLNYGYTF. The CDR3 nucleotides read TGTGCCAGCAGCGTCGATCTAAACTATGGCTACACCTTC.

This clonotype has a count of ten or more. The gene calls are TRBV7-6 and TRBJ1-4; no firm D call. Trimming removed 5 bases from V and 5 bases from J, with 6 bases in between. This CDR3 is built from 12 residues. Germline V gene data show CDR1 as SGHVS and CDR2 as FNYEAQ. CDR3 bases: TGTGCCAGCAGCCCCCGCAATGAAAAACTGTTTTTT. Its protein product is CASSPRNEKLFF.

This clonotype showed up many times. The chain joins TRBV27 to TRBJ2-7; D is possibly TRBD1 (6 bases). There are 15 residues in the CDR3. Germline CDR1 and CDR2: MNHEY and SMNVEV (reference sequence). Trimming took 5 bases from V and 5 from J, leaving 19 bases between them. The CDR3 sequence is CASSRPRAGVDEQYF. The CDR3 DNA reads TGTGCCAGCAGTCGCCCCCGGGCAGGGGTGGACGAGCAGTACTTC.

In its sample, this clonotype was seen many times. J is TRBJ1-2 and V is TRBV12-3 or TRBV12-4, with 8 bases lining up with TRBD1. CDR3 length: 14 residues. J was trimmed by 5 bases and V by 7 bases; bases with no gene match: 9. The CDR3 sequence is CASILWGTGYGYTF. For the CDR3, the DNA is TGTGCCAGCATCCTCTGGGGGACAGGTTATGGCTACACCTTC.

The V gene is TRBV3-1, the J gene TRBJ1-1; D gene uncertain. CDR1 and CDR2 from the germline V gene are LGHDT and YNNKEL (reference sequence). The V end lost 4 bases, the J end lost 5 bases, and 17 bases lay between the germline ends. CDR3 size: 15 residues. As DNA, the CDR3 is TGTGCCAGCAGCCCAAGTAGTGCGGGAAAGACTGAAGCTTTCTTT. Its protein is CASSPSSAGKTEAFF.

This clonotype was counted many times. V and J are TRBV5-1 and TRBJ2-1; 7 nucleotides agree with TRBD2. The CDR3 has 14 amino acids. V was clipped by 5 bases and J by 0 bases; unmatched bases: 2. The germline V gene encodes CDR1 SGHRS and CDR2 YFSETQ. CDR3 in DNA: TGCGCCAGCAGTCCGGGGGGCTCCTACAATGAGCAGTTCTTC. Translated: CASSPGGSYNEQFF.

By share, this clonotype ranks as medium-sized. The chain recombines TRBV12-3 or TRBV12-4 with TRBJ1-2; D not certain. Trimming removed 6 bases from V and 8 bases from J, with 16 bases in between. The CDR3 contains 13 residues. The CDR3 DNA follows: TGTGCCAGCAGCCACGGACTGTTAAGCGGCTACACCTTC. Residues: CASSHGLLSGYTF.

This clonotype occurred many times. The chain links TRBV18 to TRBJ2-7, with no clear D. Germline assignment: CDR1 KGHSH and CDR2 LQKENI. Trimming stripped 3 bases from V and 0 bases from J, with 3 bases between. This CDR3 contains 12 residues. The CDR3 sequence is CASSPHSYEQYF. The CDR3 nucleotides are TGTGCCAGCTCACCCCACTCCTACGAGCAGTACTTC.

There are many counts of this clonotype. The rearrangement joins TRBV7-2 to TRBJ2-1; no clear D. Germline CDR1 SGHTA, CDR2 FQGNSA. The length of the CDR3 is 15 residues. Between the trimmed V and J ends, which lost 0 bases and 0 bases, there was a span of 6 bases. The DNA of the CDR3 is TGTGCCAGCAGCTTAGCCGGCCGCTCCTACAATGAGCAGTTCTTC. It specifies CASSLAGRSYNEQFF.

In its sample, this clonotype was seen many times. The rearrangement uses TRBV5-1 and TRBJ1-1; 10 bases are shared with TRBD1. CDR1 is SGHRS and CDR2 is YFSETQ in the germline V gene. V trimming: 4 bases; J trimming: 4 bases; junction bases outside the gene matches: 4. The CDR3 covers 14 residues. For the CDR3, the DNA is TGCGCCAGCAGCGTTGGACAGGGGGGCACTGAAGCTTTCTTT. Protein sequence: CASSVGQGGTEAFF.